The text below deals with one TCR beta chain. Four subsets defined by CD45RA and CD27 were sorted after CD3, CD4, CD8 and live/dead staining. The record originates from a study of naive and memory T cell subsets. The beta constant-region primer was an equimolar mix of two oligonucleotides covering TRBC1 and TRBC2. TCRdb recomputed calls from the UMI-ligation and nested PCR reads with MiXCR, one row per CDR3 protein. The sample holds around 160,000 distinct CDR3 sequences; about 15% are singletons and the top ten take approximately 0.13%. V lost 3 bases to trimming and J lost 1 base, with 9 bases between them. CDR3 length: 14 amino acids. Germline CDR1 is SGHRS and CDR2 is YFSETQ.

The source material was naive CD4+ T cells from blood. The chain combines TRBV5-1 with TRBJ2-3; D perhaps matches TRBD1 (6 bases). This TCR came from a human donor in good health. CDR3 region: CASSYNRGTDTQYF. As DNA, the CDR3 is TGCGCCAGCAGCTACAACAGGGGCACAGATACGCAGTATTTT.